The clone carrying this T cell receptor (beta chain) was seen only a few times. Its antigen remains unknown. These data come from a study of CD8 T cells in ankylosing spondylitis. The CDR3 is 15 amino acids. V dropped 7 bases and J dropped 3; count of bases not matched to a gene: 7. Germline assignment: CDR1 MNHNS and CDR2 SASEGT. Preparation of TCR beta libraries was done by quantitative 5'-RACE with molecular barcodes. Using its own MiXCR run on the 5' RACE reads, TCRdb lists one record per CDR3 protein. The sample has 750,000 to 850,000 distinct CDR3 sequences, approximately 12% seen once; the top ten hold approximately 0.5%. Whole-study results and caveats: One TCR beta motif, made up of seven to nine highly homologous variants, appeared characteristic of ankylosing spondylitis blood. Before this, some motif variants had been reported in reactive arthritis synovial fluid and blood. Disease-linked clones bore a CD8+ phenotype, appearing relatively rarely in peripheral blood. Matched synovial fluid from ankylosing spondylitis patients was reported to be enriched for disease-linked clones.

The V and J genes are TRBV6-1 and TRBJ1-1, with 11 positions matching TRBD1. The sample taken for sequencing was blood, either unsorted or a sorted T cell fraction (not recorded which). This receptor was identified in a male donor with ankylosing spondylitis. The CDR3 reads CASTSDRGRDTEAFF. For the CDR3, the DNA is TGTGCCAGCACCTCGGACAGGGGGCGGGACACTGAAGCTTTCTTT.